This TCR beta chain was observed in a study of blood T cell repertoires in COVID-19. Study-wide context: There were acute and convalescent COVID-19 samples, and they came from the United States, Italy and Spain. T cells, B-cell-depleted T cells, or PBMCs supplied cDNA or gDNA.

Seattle's cohort entered during active infection and was followed longitudinally. J lost 4 bases, V lost 3 bases, and 7 bases had no gene match. CDR3 length: 15 amino acids. Germline CDR1 MDHEN, CDR2 SYDVKM. In the original processing: Reference gene primer amplification in the assay estimated nucleated cell counts. The repertoire was sequenced with immunoSEQ multiplex PCR; TCRdb's copy has only in-frame clones and lacks some. For V, J and clone size, that table is used; D and trimming come from the DNA. The sample records around 190,000 clones, around 86% being singletons. The rearrangement uses TRBV28 and TRBJ1-2; TRBD1 agrees at 8 bases. The sequence derives from a woman in her sixties or seventies with COVID-19, enrolled during active disease. Sequenced: peripheral blood. CDR3 loop: CASSFPGQGSYGYTF. The CDR3 DNA is TGTGCCAGCAGTTTCCCTGGACAGGGAAGCTATGGCTACACCTTC.